Sequencing of this T cell receptor beta chain was carried out in a study of T cell repertoires in ileal Crohn's disease. General study points: Endoscopic recurrence occurred in every patient whose clonality exceeded 26.8%.

About this clone itself: Its antigen is currently unknown.

The method was immunoSEQ multiplex PCR; TCRdb's version includes in-frame clones alone and lacks a portion of them. The data contain around 3,400 clones, approximately 93% of them seen just once; the ten biggest clones take up 3%. The time point: inflamed ileum from the surgical specimen. Germline V gene data show CDR1 as MNHEY and CDR2 as SVGAGI. Unmatched junction bases numbered 13, after V lost 8 bases and J lost 5 bases. CDR3 length equals 15 residues. The sequenced sample consisted of ileal tissue. The receptor was derived from an adult with Crohn's disease. J is TRBJ2-5 and V is TRBV6-5, with 8 bases matching TRBD2. The CDR3 nucleotides are TGTGCCAGCGGTGGCAGCGGGAGAGGGGTTGAGACCCAGTACTTC. This codes for CASGGSGRGVETQYF.